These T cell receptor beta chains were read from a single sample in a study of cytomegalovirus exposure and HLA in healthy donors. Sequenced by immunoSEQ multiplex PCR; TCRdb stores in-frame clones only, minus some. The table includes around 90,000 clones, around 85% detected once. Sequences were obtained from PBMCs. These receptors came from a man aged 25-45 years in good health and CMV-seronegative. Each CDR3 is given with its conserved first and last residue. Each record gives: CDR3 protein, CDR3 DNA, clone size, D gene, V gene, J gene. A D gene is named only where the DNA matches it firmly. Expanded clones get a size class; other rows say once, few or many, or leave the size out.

CDR3: CASSPGTGDEKLFF
DNA: TGTGCCAGCTCACCAGGGACAGGGGATGAAAAACTGTTTTTT
size: once
D: TRBD1
V: TRBV18
J: TRBJ1-4

CDR3: CAWTALPTNEKLFF
DNA: TGTGCCTGGACAGCGCTTCCAACTAATGAAAAACTGTTTTTT
size: NA
D: NA
V: TRBV30
J: TRBJ1-4

CDR3: CASSFSSGGPGYEQYF
DNA: TGTGCCAGCAGTTTTTCTAGCGGGGGCCCCGGCTACGAGCAGTACTTC
size: NA
D: TRBD2
V: TRBV6-5
J: TRBJ2-7

CDR3: CASSPGNTEAFF
DNA: TGTGCCAGCAGCCCCGGGAACACTGAAGCTTTCTTT
size: once
D: NA
V: TRBV11-2
J: TRBJ1-1

CDR3: CASRASYRTDTQYF
DNA: TGTGCCAGTAGGGCCTCGTATCGCACAGATACGCAGTATTTT
size: once
D: NA
V: TRBV19
J: TRBJ2-3

CDR3: CSVASGGNQPQHF
DNA: TGCAGCGTTGCCTCCGGGGGCAATCAGCCCCAGCATTTT
size: NA
D: NA
V: TRBV29-1
J: TRBJ1-5

CDR3: CACPGVGGPQETQYF
DNA: TGTGCCTGCCCCGGAGTCGGGGGGCCCCAAGAGACCCAGTACTTC
size: NA
D: NA
V: TRBV30
J: TRBJ2-5

CDR3: CATQSSLDYGYTF
DNA: TGTGCCACCCAGAGTAGCTTGGACTATGGCTACACCTTC
size: once
D: NA
V: TRBV6-1
J: TRBJ1-2

CDR3: CASSVFTRGSPLHF
DNA: TGTGCCAGCAGCGTCTTTACAAGGGGCTCACCCCTCCACTTT
size: once
D: NA
V: TRBV2
J: TRBJ1-6

CDR3: CASSQVNYGYTF
DNA: TGTGCCAGCAGCCAAGTAAACTATGGCTACACCTTC
size: NA
D: NA
V: TRBV4-2
J: TRBJ1-2

CDR3: CASSLNGGQGRGNTEAFF
DNA: TGTGCCAGCAGCTTGAATGGGGGACAGGGGAGAGGGAACACTGAAGCTTTCTTT
size: NA
D: TRBD1
V: TRBV5-6
J: TRBJ1-1

CDR3: CASSAGETQYF
DNA: TGTGCCAGCAGTGCGGGTGAGACCCAGTACTTC
size: few
D: NA
V: TRBV25-1
J: TRBJ2-5

CDR3: CASSRELDSPLHF
DNA: TGTGCCAGTAGCAGGGAATTAGATTCACCCCTCCACTTT
size: once
D: NA
V: TRBV19
J: TRBJ1-6

CDR3: CASSLIADTQYF
DNA: TGTGCCAGTAGCCTTATAGCAGATACGCAGTATTTT
size: NA
D: NA
V: TRBV19
J: TRBJ2-3

CDR3: CASSLGPTGASYEQYF
DNA: TGTGCCAGCAGCTTAGGCCCGACAGGGGCTTCCTACGAGCAGTACTTC
size: NA
D: TRBD1
V: TRBV7-6
J: TRBJ2-7

CDR3: CAWSGVSGTEAFF
DNA: TGTGCCTGGTCGGGGGTCAGCGGCACTGAAGCTTTCTTT
size: NA
D: NA
V: TRBV30
J: TRBJ1-1

CDR3: CASSQEGGGGALTGELFF
DNA: TGTGCCAGCAGCCAAGAAGGCGGCGGGGGGGCCCTCACCGGGGAGCTGTTTTTT
size: NA
D: TRBD2
V: TRBV4-2
J: TRBJ2-2

CDR3: CASGQGVGNQPQHF
DNA: TGTGCCAGCGGACAGGGAGTTGGCAATCAGCCCCAGCATTTT
size: NA
D: TRBD1
V: TRBV18
J: TRBJ1-5

CDR3: CASSQGIVNYGYTF
DNA: TGTGCCAGCAGCCAAGGCATAGTCAACTATGGCTACACCTTC
size: NA
D: NA
V: TRBV4-2
J: TRBJ1-2

CDR3: CASSQDRTGPIYYGYTF
DNA: TGTGCCAGCAGCCAAGACAGGACAGGGCCCATTTACTATGGCTACACCTTC
size: NA
D: TRBD1
V: TRBV14
J: TRBJ1-2

CDR3: CASSSTGSGTEAFF
DNA: TGTGCCAGCAGTTCGACAGGGTCAGGCACTGAAGCTTTCTTT
size: NA
D: TRBD1
V: TRBV6-4
J: TRBJ1-1

CDR3: CASSLGTHLEGTEAFF
DNA: TGTGCCAGCAGCTTAGGGACTCATCTCGAGGGCACTGAAGCTTTCTTT
size: NA
D: NA
V: TRBV7-2
J: TRBJ1-1

CDR3: CASRASETAGNTIYF
DNA: TGTGCCAGCAGGGCCTCCGAGACAGCTGGAAACACCATATATTTT
size: NA
D: NA
V: TRBV6-1
J: TRBJ1-3

CDR3: CASSQVPGFPYEQYF
DNA: TGTGCCAGCAGCCAAGTCCCAGGGTTCCCCTACGAGCAGTACTTC
size: NA
D: NA
V: TRBV14
J: TRBJ2-7

CDR3: CASSFGETSRETQYF
DNA: TGCGCCAGCAGCTTCGGAGAAACCTCAAGGGAGACCCAGTACTTC
size: NA
D: NA
V: TRBV5-1
J: TRBJ2-5

CDR3: CASSPGTPNQPQHF
DNA: TGCGCCAGCAGCCCCGGGACACCGAATCAGCCCCAGCATTTT
size: NA
D: NA
V: TRBV5-1
J: TRBJ1-5

CDR3: CASSPPLAGGEETQYF
DNA: TGTGCCAGCTCACCACCGCTAGCGGGGGGGGAAGAGACCCAGTACTTC
size: NA
D: TRBD2
V: TRBV18
J: TRBJ2-5

CDR3: CASSFDRRSYGYTF
DNA: TGCGCCAGCAGCTTTGACAGGCGTTCTTATGGCTACACCTTC
size: NA
D: NA
V: TRBV5-1
J: TRBJ1-2

CDR3: CASSQVATAWGSYEQYF
DNA: TGCGCCAGCAGCCAAGTGGCGACAGCCTGGGGCTCCTACGAGCAGTACTTC
size: few
D: NA
V: TRBV4-1
J: TRBJ2-7

CDR3: CASSIDRGRAGYTF
DNA: TGTGCCAGTAGTATAGATCGCGGCAGGGCTGGCTACACCTTC
size: NA
D: NA
V: TRBV19
J: TRBJ1-2

CDR3: CASSLETGGEQYF
DNA: TGCGCCAGCAGCCTAGAGACAGGTGGGGAGCAGTACTTC
size: NA
D: NA
V: TRBV5-1
J: TRBJ2-7

CDR3: CASSLEEGEKLFF
DNA: TGTGCCAGCAGCTTGGAGGAGGGTGAAAAACTGTTTTTT
size: NA
D: NA
V: TRBV5-8
J: TRBJ1-4

CDR3: CASILTGTGASEAFF
DNA: TGTGCCAGCATCCTAACCGGGACAGGGGCCTCTGAAGCTTTCTTT
size: once
D: TRBD1
V: TRBV7-6
J: TRBJ1-1

CDR3: CATQTGQGEDYTF
DNA: TGTGCCACCCAGACGGGACAGGGTGAAGACTACACCTTC
size: NA
D: TRBD1
V: TRBV6-1
J: TRBJ1-2

CDR3: CAWSVLGQGWETQYF
DNA: TGTGCCTGGAGTGTACTTGGACAGGGTTGGGAGACCCAGTACTTC
size: NA
D: TRBD1
V: TRBV30
J: TRBJ2-5

CDR3: CASRQGGPLSYEQYF
DNA: TGTGCCAGCAGACAGGGGGGGCCCCTCTCCTACGAGCAGTACTTC
size: NA
D: NA
V: TRBV2
J: TRBJ2-7

CDR3: CAWSGVLAGGSGANVLTF
DNA: TGTGCCTGGAGTGGGGTACTAGCGGGGGGCTCTGGGGCCAACGTCCTGACTTTC
size: NA
D: TRBD2
V: TRBV30
J: TRBJ2-6

CDR3: CASSAGTGYEQYF
DNA: TGTGCCAGTAGTGCCGGGACAGGCTACGAGCAGTACTTC
size: NA
D: TRBD1
V: TRBV19
J: TRBJ2-7

CDR3: CASSFRYPYGYTF
DNA: TGTGCCAGCAGTTTCCGGTATCCCTATGGCTACACCTTC
size: NA
D: NA
V: TRBV27
J: TRBJ1-2

CDR3: CASSLGSRAVGQNEKLFF
DNA: TGCGCCAGCAGCTTGGGTTCCAGGGCGGTTGGCCAAAATGAAAAACTGTTTTTT
size: once
D: NA
V: TRBV5-1
J: TRBJ1-4

CDR3: CASSYSRGSYEQYF
DNA: TGTGCCAGCAGTTACTCGCGAGGATCCTACGAGCAGTACTTC
size: few
D: NA
V: TRBV6-5
J: TRBJ2-7

CDR3: CASSPDREAKNIQYF
DNA: TGTGCCAGCTCACCGGACAGGGAAGCCAAAAACATTCAGTACTTC
size: NA
D: TRBD1
V: TRBV18
J: TRBJ2-4

CDR3: CASSQGGGKNNEQFF
DNA: TGTGCCAGCAGCCAAGGTGGGGGGAAGAACAATGAGCAGTTCTTC
size: NA
D: NA
V: TRBV14
J: TRBJ2-1

CDR3: CASSPFGRQNTGELFF
DNA: TGTGCCAGCTCACCTTTCGGCAGACAGAACACCGGGGAGCTGTTTTTT
size: NA
D: NA
V: TRBV18
J: TRBJ2-2

CDR3: CASSELGGLNTEAFF
DNA: TGTGCCAGCAGCGAGTTGGGAGGCCTGAACACTGAAGCTTTCTTT
size: few
D: NA
V: TRBV7-9
J: TRBJ1-1

CDR3: CASSLLAGGGDTQYF
DNA: TGTGCCAGCAGTCTCCTAGCGGGGGGCGGAGATACGCAGTATTTT
size: NA
D: TRBD2
V: TRBV28
J: TRBJ2-3

CDR3: CASSPEAGQGAGYTF
DNA: TGTGCCAGCTCACCCGAGGCGGGACAGGGGGCTGGCTACACCTTC
size: NA
D: TRBD1
V: TRBV18
J: TRBJ1-2

CDR3: CAWSDVDFTRDTQYF
DNA: TGCGCCTGGAGTGACGTCGACTTCACGAGAGATACGCAGTATTTT
size: NA
D: NA
V: TRBV30
J: TRBJ2-3